There are a few counts of the clone carrying this TCR beta chain. TCRdb called the 5' RACE reads again in MiXCR, with one record for every CDR3 protein. Of some 390,000 distinct CDR3 sequences in the sample, 18% were seen once. This entry comes from a study of T cells after yellow fever vaccination. The ends lost 4 bases at V and 8 bases at J; junction bases unmatched: 13. Germline V lookup: CDR1 SGHAT, CDR2 FQNNGV. There are 15 residues in the CDR3. The chain has TRBV11-2 and TRBJ1-2; 7 bases map to TRBD1. This receptor was identified in a man aged 18 to 29 who received the YFV17D yellow fever vaccine. The sequenced sample was PBMCs, obtained before the yellow fever booster vaccination. DNA of the CDR3: TGTGCCAGCAGCTCCTACCGACAGGGAAGGAGCGGCTACACCTTC. It translates to CASSSYRQGRSGYTF.